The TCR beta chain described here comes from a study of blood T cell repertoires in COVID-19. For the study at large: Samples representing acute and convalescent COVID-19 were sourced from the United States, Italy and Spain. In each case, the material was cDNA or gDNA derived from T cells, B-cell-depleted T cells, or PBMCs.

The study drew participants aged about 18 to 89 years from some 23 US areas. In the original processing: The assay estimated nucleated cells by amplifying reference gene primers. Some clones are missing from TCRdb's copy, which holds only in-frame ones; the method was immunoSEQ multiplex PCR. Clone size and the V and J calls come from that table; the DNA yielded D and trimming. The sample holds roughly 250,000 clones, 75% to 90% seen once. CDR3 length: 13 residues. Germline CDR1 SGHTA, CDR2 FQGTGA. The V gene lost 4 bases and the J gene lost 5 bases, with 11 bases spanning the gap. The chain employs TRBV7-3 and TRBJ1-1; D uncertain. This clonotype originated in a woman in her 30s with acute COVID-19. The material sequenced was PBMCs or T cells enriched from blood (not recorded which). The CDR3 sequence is CASSSPVGTEAFF. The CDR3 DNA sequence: TGTGCCAGCAGCTCCCCCGTCGGGACTGAAGCTTTCTTT.